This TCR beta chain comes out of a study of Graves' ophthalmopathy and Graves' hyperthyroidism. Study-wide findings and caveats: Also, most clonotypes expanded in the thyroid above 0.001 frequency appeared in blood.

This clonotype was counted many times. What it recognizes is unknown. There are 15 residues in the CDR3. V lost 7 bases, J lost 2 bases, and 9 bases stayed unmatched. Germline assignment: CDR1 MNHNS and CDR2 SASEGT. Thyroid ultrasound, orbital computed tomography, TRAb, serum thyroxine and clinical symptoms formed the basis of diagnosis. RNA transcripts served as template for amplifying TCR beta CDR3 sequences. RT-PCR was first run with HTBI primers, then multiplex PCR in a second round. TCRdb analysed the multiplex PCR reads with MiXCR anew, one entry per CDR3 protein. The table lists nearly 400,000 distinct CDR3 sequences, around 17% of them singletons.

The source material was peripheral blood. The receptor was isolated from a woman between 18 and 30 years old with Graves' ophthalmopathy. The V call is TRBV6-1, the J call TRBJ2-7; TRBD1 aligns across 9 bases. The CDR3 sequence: CASNPTGTGTYEQYF. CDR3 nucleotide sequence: TGTGCCAGCAACCCGACAGGGACAGGGACCTACGAGCAGTACTTC.